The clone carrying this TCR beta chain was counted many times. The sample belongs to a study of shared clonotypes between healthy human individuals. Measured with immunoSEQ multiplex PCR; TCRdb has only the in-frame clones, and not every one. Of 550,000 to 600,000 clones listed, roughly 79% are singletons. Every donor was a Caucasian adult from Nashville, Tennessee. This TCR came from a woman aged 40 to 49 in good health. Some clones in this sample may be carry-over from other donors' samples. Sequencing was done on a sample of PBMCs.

CDR3 residues: CASSATSGSLNEQYF. The CDR3 DNA reads TGCGCCAGCAGTGCAACTAGCGGGAGTCTGAACGAGCAGTACTTC. The genes are TRBV10-2 and TRBJ2-7, with 11 nucleotides matching TRBD2. CDR1 and CDR2 (germline): WSHSY, SAAADI. Unmatched junction bases numbered 7, after V lost 4 bases and J lost 5 bases. The CDR3 has 15 residues.